Listed below are T cell receptor beta chains from one sample, sequenced in a study of long-term antiretroviral therapy in people with HIV. Sequenced by immunoSEQ multiplex PCR; TCRdb stores in-frame clones only, minus some. Of over 20,000 clones detected, around 80% appear once; the ten largest clones hold approximately 19%. The sequencing here drew on unsorted PBMCs, taken 0.1 years before starting antiretroviral therapy. These receptor sequences come from a man between 18 and 35 years old with HIV. CDR3s include the opening cysteine and the closing phenylalanine or tryptophan. Fields, in order: D gene, J gene, clone size, V gene, CDR3 length, CDR3 DNA, CDR3 protein. A D gene is named only where the DNA matches it firmly. Not all rows give a size; the values are once, few, many and, for expanded clones, a class.

D gene: NA
J gene: TRBJ1-5
clone size: few
V gene: TRBV2
CDR3 length: 14
CDR3 DNA: TGTGCCAGCAGTGAAGCGCTTCAAAGTCAGCCCCAGCATTTT
CDR3 protein: CASSEALQSQPQHF

D gene: NA
J gene: TRBJ2-2
clone size: NA
V gene: TRBV7-8
CDR3 length: 17
CDR3 DNA: TGTGCCAGCAGCTCTACAAGAGGGCAAATCGACACCGGGGAGCTGTTTTTT
CDR3 protein: CASSSTRGQIDTGELFF

D gene: TRBD1
J gene: TRBJ1-5
clone size: few
V gene: TRBV2
CDR3 length: 13
CDR3 DNA: TGTGCCAGCGAGGGGGCCTGGAATCAGCCCCAGCATTTT
CDR3 protein: CASEGAWNQPQHF

D gene: TRBD2
J gene: TRBJ2-1
clone size: NA
V gene: TRBV6-1
CDR3 length: 18
CDR3 DNA: TGTGCCAGCAGTGAACTGACCAGCGGGGGGCTGACCGGGTGGGAGCAGTTCTTC
CDR3 protein: CASSELTSGGLTGWEQFF

D gene: TRBD2
J gene: TRBJ2-1
clone size: NA
V gene: TRBV2
CDR3 length: 16
CDR3 DNA: TGTGCCAGCAGTGAGGTACTAGCGGGAGGGCACAATGAGCAGTTCTTC
CDR3 protein: CASSEVLAGGHNEQFF

D gene: TRBD1
J gene: TRBJ2-2
clone size: NA
V gene: TRBV4-1
CDR3 length: 17
CDR3 DNA: TGCGCCAGCAGCCAAACAACGGGACAGCGGAACACCGGGGAGCTGTTTTTT
CDR3 protein: CASSQTTGQRNTGELFF

D gene: TRBD1
J gene: TRBJ2-7
clone size: NA
V gene: TRBV19
CDR3 length: 15
CDR3 DNA: TGTGCCAGTAGTGAGGGACAGGGTGTTACCTACGAGCAGTACTTC
CDR3 protein: CASSEGQGVTYEQYF

D gene: TRBD1
J gene: TRBJ2-2
clone size: NA
V gene: TRBV7-7
CDR3 length: 16
CDR3 DNA: TGTGCTAGCAGCCTCCGGACAGGGGGCAACACCGGGGAGCTGTTTTTT
CDR3 protein: CASSLRTGGNTGELFF

D gene: TRBD1
J gene: TRBJ2-2
clone size: few
V gene: TRBV14
CDR3 length: 16
CDR3 DNA: TGTGCCAGCAGCCCCAAGGACAGGGAATATGGCGGGGAGCTGTTTTTT
CDR3 protein: CASSPKDREYGGELFF

D gene: NA
J gene: TRBJ1-4
clone size: NA
V gene: TRBV7-9
CDR3 length: 15
CDR3 DNA: TGTGCCAGCAGCCCGCAGACGGAGGATAATGAAAAACTGTTTTTT
CDR3 protein: CASSPQTEDNEKLFF

D gene: NA
J gene: TRBJ2-2
clone size: NA
V gene: TRBV30
CDR3 length: 12
CDR3 DNA: TGTGCCTGGGTCACACGGGCCGGGGAGCTGTTTTTT
CDR3 protein: CAWVTRAGELFF

D gene: NA
J gene: TRBJ1-5
clone size: NA
V gene: TRBV2
CDR3 length: 14
CDR3 DNA: TGTGCCAGCAGTGCCGTTAATAGCAATCAGCCCCAGCATTTT
CDR3 protein: CASSAVNSNQPQHF

D gene: TRBD1
J gene: TRBJ1-4
clone size: NA
V gene: TRBV18
CDR3 length: 13
CDR3 DNA: TGTGCCAGCTCACCGGGACAGGGTGAAAAACTGTTTTTT
CDR3 protein: CASSPGQGEKLFF

D gene: TRBD2
J gene: TRBJ2-1
clone size: medium-sized
V gene: TRBV4-1
CDR3 length: 13
CDR3 DNA: TGCGCCAGCAGCTACCAAGCGGGGAATGAGCAGTTCTTC
CDR3 protein: CASSYQAGNEQFF

D gene: NA
J gene: TRBJ1-2
clone size: NA
V gene: TRBV30
CDR3 length: 14
CDR3 DNA: TGTGCCTGGAGTGTGGGGTTCCCTGCCTATGGCTACACCTTC
CDR3 protein: CAWSVGFPAYGYTF

D gene: NA
J gene: TRBJ2-1
clone size: NA
V gene: TRBV28
CDR3 length: 16
CDR3 DNA: TGTGCCAGCAGCTCACTGGAGGGTAGGGCGTACAATGAGCAGTTCTTC
CDR3 protein: CASSSLEGRAYNEQFF

D gene: TRBD1
J gene: TRBJ1-1
clone size: once
V gene: TRBV18
CDR3 length: 16
CDR3 DNA: TGTGCCAGCTCACCACTGGCAGGGGGTGGGGACACTGAAGCTTTCTTT
CDR3 protein: CASSPLAGGGDTEAFF

D gene: TRBD2
J gene: TRBJ2-1
clone size: NA
V gene: TRBV12-5
CDR3 length: 21
CDR3 DNA: TGTGCTAGTGGTTTGCTTGGGGTGCCGGGACTAGCGGGAATTGTATACAATGAGCAGTTCTTC
CDR3 protein: CASGLLGVPGLAGIVYNEQFF

D gene: NA
J gene: TRBJ2-7
clone size: NA
V gene: TRBV2
CDR3 length: 15
CDR3 DNA: TGTGCCAGCAGTGAGCTGGCAGGGGAGTTATACGAGCAGTACTTC
CDR3 protein: CASSELAGELYEQYF

D gene: NA
J gene: TRBJ2-1
clone size: NA
V gene: TRBV7-9
CDR3 length: 15
CDR3 DNA: TGTGCCAGCAGCTTTAGGTTAAGAGGGGCGAATGAGCAGTTCTTC
CDR3 protein: CASSFRLRGANEQFF

D gene: TRBD2
J gene: TRBJ2-1
clone size: NA
V gene: TRBV19
CDR3 length: 14
CDR3 DNA: TGTGCCAGTAGTATTCTAGCGGGGTTGGATGAGCAGTTCTTC
CDR3 protein: CASSILAGLDEQFF

D gene: NA
J gene: TRBJ1-5
clone size: once
V gene: TRBV29-1
CDR3 length: 13
CDR3 DNA: TGCAGCGTTGTCTGGGGGGTGGGTCAGCCCCAGCATTTT
CDR3 protein: CSVVWGVGQPQHF

D gene: TRBD2
J gene: TRBJ2-1
clone size: NA
V gene: TRBV7-9
CDR3 length: 16
CDR3 DNA: TGTGCCAGCAGCTCTGGACTAGCGGGGGGTTACAATGAGCAGTTCTTC
CDR3 protein: CASSSGLAGGYNEQFF

D gene: NA
J gene: TRBJ2-1
clone size: NA
V gene: TRBV25-1
CDR3 length: 10
CDR3 DNA: TGTGCCAGCAATAACGGGGACCTGTTCTTC
CDR3 protein: CASNNGDLFF

D gene: NA
J gene: TRBJ2-5
clone size: NA
V gene: TRBV19
CDR3 length: 15
CDR3 DNA: TGTGCCAGTAGCAGGCGGCCAGGGGATGGGGAGACCCAGTACTTC
CDR3 protein: CASSRRPGDGETQYF

D gene: NA
J gene: TRBJ2-2
clone size: NA
V gene: TRBV6-1
CDR3 length: 13
CDR3 DNA: TGTGCCAGCACGGTCAGAAACACCGGGGAGCTGTTTTTT
CDR3 protein: CASTVRNTGELFF

D gene: NA
J gene: TRBJ2-7
clone size: NA
V gene: TRBV21-1
CDR3 length: 15
CDR3 DNA: TGTGCCAGTCACGGGAGCGGGAGGGACTCCTACGAGCAGTACTTC
CDR3 protein: CASHGSGRDSYEQYF

D gene: NA
J gene: TRBJ1-1
clone size: NA
V gene: TRBV5-5
CDR3 length: 16
CDR3 DNA: TGTGCCAGCAGCAAAAGGGGCGGCAACCCGAACACTGAAGCTTTCTTT
CDR3 protein: CASSKRGGNPNTEAFF

D gene: NA
J gene: TRBJ1-2
clone size: NA
V gene: TRBV6-1
CDR3 length: 14
CDR3 DNA: TGTGCCAGCAGTGAAGGTGTAGTTAGCTATGGCTACACCTTC
CDR3 protein: CASSEGVVSYGYTF

D gene: TRBD1
J gene: TRBJ2-7
clone size: NA
V gene: TRBV30
CDR3 length: 13
CDR3 DNA: TGTGCCTGGAGTGTTCAACAGGGGGCTCAGCAGTACTTC
CDR3 protein: CAWSVQQGAQQYF

D gene: TRBD2
J gene: TRBJ2-3
clone size: NA
V gene: TRBV9
CDR3 length: 16
CDR3 DNA: TGTGCCAGCAGCTTAGGACTAGCGGAGAGCACAGATACGCAGTATTTT
CDR3 protein: CASSLGLAESTDTQYF

D gene: TRBD1
J gene: TRBJ2-7
clone size: NA
V gene: TRBV27
CDR3 length: 15
CDR3 DNA: TGTGCCAGCAGTTTACGAACAGCAGGGGGCCGCGAGCAGTACTTC
CDR3 protein: CASSLRTAGGREQYF

D gene: NA
J gene: TRBJ2-1
clone size: NA
V gene: TRBV6-6
CDR3 length: 14
CDR3 DNA: TGTGCCAGCAGCTTCCGGGACTCTTACAATGAGCAGTTCTTC
CDR3 protein: CASSFRDSYNEQFF

D gene: TRBD2
J gene: TRBJ2-1
clone size: NA
V gene: TRBV14
CDR3 length: 15
CDR3 DNA: TGTGCCAGCAGCCACGTGGCTAGCGGGACTGATGAGCAGTTCTTC
CDR3 protein: CASSHVASGTDEQFF

D gene: TRBD2
J gene: TRBJ2-3
clone size: NA
V gene: TRBV14
CDR3 length: 15
CDR3 DNA: TGTGCCAGCAGCCGAACGGGGGGGATCACAGATACGCAGTATTTT
CDR3 protein: CASSRTGGITDTQYF

D gene: NA
J gene: TRBJ1-6
clone size: NA
V gene: TRBV6-1
CDR3 length: 14
CDR3 DNA: TGTGCCAGCAGTGAAGCAGGGCTTAATTCACCCCTCCACTTT
CDR3 protein: CASSEAGLNSPLHF

D gene: TRBD1
J gene: TRBJ2-7
clone size: NA
V gene: TRBV27
CDR3 length: 16
CDR3 DNA: TGTGCCAGCAGTTTAGAGGCGACAGGGGTTTACTACGAGCAGTACTTC
CDR3 protein: CASSLEATGVYYEQYF

D gene: TRBD2
J gene: TRBJ2-7
clone size: few
V gene: TRBV27
CDR3 length: 14
CDR3 DNA: TGTGCCAGCAGTAGCGGGAGGGAGATCTACGAGCAGTACTTC
CDR3 protein: CASSSGREIYEQYF

D gene: TRBD1
J gene: TRBJ2-7
clone size: NA
V gene: TRBV11-2
CDR3 length: 15
CDR3 DNA: TGTGCCAGCAGACGACAGGGGTGGGCGATCTACGAGCAGTACTTC
CDR3 protein: CASRRQGWAIYEQYF

D gene: NA
J gene: TRBJ1-2
clone size: few
V gene: TRBV7-2
CDR3 length: 15
CDR3 DNA: TGTGCCAGCAGCGCCCGGGGGCCCATTGACTATGGCTACACCTTC
CDR3 protein: CASSARGPIDYGYTF

D gene: NA
J gene: TRBJ2-2
clone size: NA
V gene: TRBV5-1
CDR3 length: 16
CDR3 DNA: TGCGCCAGCAGCTTGCTTCTGGGAGCGAACACCGGGGAGCTGTTTTTT
CDR3 protein: CASSLLLGANTGELFF

D gene: NA
J gene: TRBJ2-1
clone size: once
V gene: TRBV7-9
CDR3 length: 17
CDR3 DNA: TGTGCCAGCAGTCTCGATTTTAGGGGGACGGTTTACAATGAGCAGTTCTTC
CDR3 protein: CASSLDFRGTVYNEQFF

D gene: TRBD2
J gene: TRBJ2-7
clone size: NA
V gene: TRBV2
CDR3 length: 15
CDR3 DNA: TGTGCCAGCAGTGTGGATCTAGCGGGGGTAGACGAGCAGTACTTC
CDR3 protein: CASSVDLAGVDEQYF

D gene: NA
J gene: TRBJ1-1
clone size: NA
V gene: TRBV5-4
CDR3 length: 11
CDR3 DNA: TGTGCCAGCAGCTCTTCCCGAGGAGCTTTCTTT
CDR3 protein: CASSSSRGAFF

D gene: NA
J gene: TRBJ2-1
clone size: NA
V gene: TRBV6-5
CDR3 length: 16
CDR3 DNA: TGTGCCAGCAGTTACCGACTCATGAGCTCCTACAATGAGCAGTTCTTC
CDR3 protein: CASSYRLMSSYNEQFF

D gene: NA
J gene: TRBJ1-2
clone size: NA
V gene: TRBV4-2
CDR3 length: 14
CDR3 DNA: TGTGCCAGCAGCCAAGAGGACAGTCGGGGAGGCTACACCTTC
CDR3 protein: CASSQEDSRGGYTF

D gene: NA
J gene: TRBJ1-3
clone size: NA
V gene: TRBV11-2
CDR3 length: 17
CDR3 DNA: TGTGCCAGCAGACCTCTTCGGACCGACGAGCCTGGAAACACCATATATTTT
CDR3 protein: CASRPLRTDEPGNTIYF

D gene: NA
J gene: TRBJ2-3
clone size: NA
V gene: TRBV6-5
CDR3 length: 13
CDR3 DNA: TGTGCCAGCAGTTACACGTTCGGAGATACGCAGTATTTT
CDR3 protein: CASSYTFGDTQYF

D gene: NA
J gene: TRBJ1-2
clone size: NA
V gene: TRBV7-2
CDR3 length: 14
CDR3 DNA: TGTGCCAGCAGCTTAGCGTCCAGGGAGTATGGCTACACCTTC
CDR3 protein: CASSLASREYGYTF

D gene: NA
J gene: TRBJ2-2
clone size: few
V gene: TRBV6-5
CDR3 length: 16
CDR3 DNA: TGTGCCAGCAGTTACTCGAACGGGGCGAACACCGGGGAGCTGTTTTTT
CDR3 protein: CASSYSNGANTGELFF

D gene: NA
J gene: TRBJ1-1
clone size: few
V gene: TRBV27
CDR3 length: 13
CDR3 DNA: TGTGCCAGCAGTCTCGCAATGAACACTGAAGCTTTCTTT
CDR3 protein: CASSLAMNTEAFF

D gene: TRBD2
J gene: TRBJ2-2
clone size: NA
V gene: TRBV18
CDR3 length: 17
CDR3 DNA: TGTGCCAGCTCACCACGCAGCGGGAGCCCGAACACCGGGGAGCTGTTTTTT
CDR3 protein: CASSPRSGSPNTGELFF